The rows below give T cell receptor beta chains drawn from one sample of a study of shared clonotypes between healthy human individuals. Produced via immunoSEQ multiplex PCR; TCRdb's table is partial and in-frame only. The sample contains about 2.1 million clones, around 93% of which appear only once. Sequenced: naive CD8+ T cells from PBMCs. Receptor source: a man younger than 30 in good health. Some clones in this sample may be carry-over from other donors' samples. Both conserved end residues are part of each CDR3. The order of the fields is V gene, clone size, J gene, D gene, CDR3 protein, CDR3 DNA. The D gene is left open where the match is weak. Some rows have no size entry. The others give once, few or many, or a class for an expanded clone.

v_call: TRBV27; clone_size: NA; j_call: TRBJ2-7; d_call: TRBD2; cdr3_aa: CASSPGTSSYEQYF; cdr3_nt: TGTGCCAGCAGTCCAGGGACTAGCAGCTACGAGCAGTACTTC
v_call: TRBV4-2; clone_size: NA; j_call: TRBJ2-1; d_call: TRBD2; cdr3_aa: CASSQEAGGPWNEQFF; cdr3_nt: TGTGCCAGCAGCCAAGAGGCGGGAGGGCCGTGGAATGAGCAGTTCTTC
v_call: TRBV11-2; clone_size: NA; j_call: TRBJ2-1; d_call: NA; cdr3_aa: CASSLSWSRADEQFF; cdr3_nt: TGTGCCAGCAGCTTAAGCTGGAGTAGGGCGGATGAGCAGTTCTTC
v_call: TRBV7-9; clone_size: NA; j_call: TRBJ2-7; d_call: TRBD2; cdr3_aa: CASSGGTSIPYEQYF; cdr3_nt: TGTGCCAGCAGCGGCGGGACTAGCATACCCTACGAGCAGTACTTC
v_call: TRBV19; clone_size: NA; j_call: TRBJ1-3; d_call: NA; cdr3_aa: CASSIHTTPGRPGNTIYF; cdr3_nt: TGTGCCAGTAGTATACATACGACACCGGGACGCCCTGGAAACACCATATATTTT
v_call: TRBV13; clone_size: NA; j_call: TRBJ2-7; d_call: NA; cdr3_aa: CASSLRVPYEQYF; cdr3_nt: TGTGCCAGCAGCTTAAGGGTACCCTACGAGCAGTACTTC
v_call: TRBV15; clone_size: NA; j_call: TRBJ2-7; d_call: TRBD1; cdr3_aa: CATGLGQGPYEQYF; cdr3_nt: TGTGCCACCGGCCTCGGACAGGGCCCCTACGAGCAGTACTTC
v_call: TRBV2; clone_size: NA; j_call: TRBJ2-7; d_call: NA; cdr3_aa: CASSGISGTLEQYF; cdr3_nt: TGTGCCAGCAGTGGGATCTCCGGGACCTTGGAGCAGTACTTC
v_call: TRBV7-6; clone_size: NA; j_call: TRBJ2-1; d_call: NA; cdr3_aa: CASSLTHSGGIVSNEQFF; cdr3_nt: TGTGCCAGCAGCCTCACACACTCAGGGGGGATCGTATCCAATGAGCAGTTCTTC
v_call: TRBV9; clone_size: NA; j_call: TRBJ2-1; d_call: TRBD2; cdr3_aa: CASSGPSGSSYNEQFF; cdr3_nt: TGTGCCAGCAGCGGACCTAGCGGGAGCTCCTACAATGAGCAGTTCTTC
v_call: TRBV27; clone_size: NA; j_call: TRBJ1-1; d_call: NA; cdr3_aa: CASTIRGGTEAFF; cdr3_nt: TGTGCCAGCACCATACGGGGGGGAACTGAAGCTTTCTTT
v_call: TRBV9; clone_size: NA; j_call: TRBJ2-3; d_call: NA; cdr3_aa: CASSPSGTSTDTQYF; cdr3_nt: TGTGCCAGCAGCCCCAGCGGAACTAGCACAGATACGCAGTATTTT
v_call: TRBV10-2; clone_size: once; j_call: TRBJ2-1; d_call: NA; cdr3_aa: CASSGRDFYNEQFF; cdr3_nt: TGCGCCAGCAGTGGGCGGGACTTCTACAATGAGCAGTTCTTC
v_call: TRBV29-1; clone_size: NA; j_call: TRBJ2-3; d_call: NA; cdr3_aa: CSVEDWVGGGQTLDTQYF; cdr3_nt: TGCAGCGTTGAAGATTGGGTCGGGGGGGGACAGACTTTAGATACGCAGTATTTT
v_call: TRBV9; clone_size: NA; j_call: TRBJ2-1; d_call: TRBD2; cdr3_aa: CASSVTWREGNEQFF; cdr3_nt: TGTGCCAGCAGCGTAACTTGGCGGGAGGGAAATGAGCAGTTCTTC
v_call: TRBV28; clone_size: once; j_call: TRBJ2-7; d_call: NA; cdr3_aa: CASSSGVLLEGWDEQYF; cdr3_nt: TGTGCCAGCAGCTCGGGGGTTCTACTAGAGGGATGGGACGAGCAGTACTTC
v_call: TRBV7-9; clone_size: NA; j_call: TRBJ2-6; d_call: TRBD2; cdr3_aa: CASSLGLAGDLGANVLTF; cdr3_nt: TGTGCCAGCAGCTTAGGTCTAGCGGGAGATCTTGGGGCCAACGTCCTGACTTTC
v_call: TRBV27; clone_size: NA; j_call: TRBJ1-5; d_call: NA; cdr3_aa: CASGTLGGWNQPQHF; cdr3_nt: TGTGCCAGCGGGACCCTCGGGGGTTGGAATCAGCCCCAGCATTTT
v_call: TRBV9; clone_size: NA; j_call: TRBJ2-2; d_call: NA; cdr3_aa: CASTPGGAATGELFF; cdr3_nt: TGTGCCAGCACCCCTGGGGGAGCGGCCACCGGGGAGCTGTTTTTT
v_call: TRBV7-9; clone_size: NA; j_call: TRBJ1-3; d_call: NA; cdr3_aa: CASSLVGGRENTIYF; cdr3_nt: TGTGCCAGCAGCTTAGTAGGGGGTCGTGAAAACACCATATATTTT
v_call: TRBV27; clone_size: NA; j_call: TRBJ2-7; d_call: NA; cdr3_aa: CASSPMSPYEQYF; cdr3_nt: TGTGCCAGCAGTCCCATGTCGCCGTACGAGCAGTACTTC
v_call: TRBV4-2; clone_size: NA; j_call: TRBJ1-1; d_call: NA; cdr3_aa: CASKWGGEAFF; cdr3_nt: TGTGCCAGCAAATGGGGTGGTGAAGCTTTCTTT
v_call: TRBV23-1; clone_size: NA; j_call: TRBJ2-1; d_call: NA; cdr3_aa: CASSRSGDPCNEQFF; cdr3_nt: TGCGCCAGCAGTCGGAGTGGAGATCCCTGTAATGAGCAGTTCTTC
v_call: TRBV28; clone_size: once; j_call: TRBJ1-1; d_call: NA; cdr3_aa: CASSPDRAEAFF; cdr3_nt: TGTGCCAGCAGCCCAGACAGAGCTGAAGCTTTCTTT
v_call: TRBV9; clone_size: NA; j_call: TRBJ1-1; d_call: TRBD1; cdr3_aa: CASSVLTGRYTEAFF; cdr3_nt: TGTGCCAGCAGCGTTTTGACAGGGAGATACACTGAAGCTTTCTTT
v_call: TRBV10-2; clone_size: once; j_call: TRBJ2-1; d_call: TRBD1; cdr3_aa: CASTLRDRAYNEQFF; cdr3_nt: TGCGCCAGCACTCTCCGGGACAGGGCTTACAATGAGCAGTTCTTC
v_call: TRBV27; clone_size: NA; j_call: TRBJ2-7; d_call: TRBD1; cdr3_aa: CASSPGQGNEQYF; cdr3_nt: TGTGCCAGCAGTCCCGGACAGGGGAACGAGCAGTACTTC
v_call: TRBV4-1; clone_size: NA; j_call: TRBJ2-7; d_call: TRBD1; cdr3_aa: CASSPGQGVIYEQYF; cdr3_nt: TGCGCCAGCAGCCCGGGACAGGGGGTTATCTATGAGCAGTACTTC
v_call: TRBV27; clone_size: NA; j_call: TRBJ2-1; d_call: TRBD2; cdr3_aa: CASSRSGRPSYNEQFF; cdr3_nt: TGTGCCAGCAGCCGTAGCGGGAGACCCTCCTACAATGAGCAGTTCTTC
v_call: TRBV5-1; clone_size: few; j_call: TRBJ1-5; d_call: NA; cdr3_aa: CASSPRGGNQPQHF; cdr3_nt: TGCGCCAGCAGCCCAAGGGGGGGCAATCAGCCCCAGCATTTT
v_call: TRBV4-1; clone_size: NA; j_call: TRBJ2-2; d_call: NA; cdr3_aa: CASSQDAPFAEANTGELFF; cdr3_nt: TGCGCCAGCAGCCAAGATGCCCCATTTGCGGAGGCGAACACCGGGGAGCTGTTTTTT
v_call: TRBV7-2; clone_size: NA; j_call: TRBJ1-2; d_call: NA; cdr3_aa: CASSYLIRGVAGYTF; cdr3_nt: TGTGCCAGCAGCTACCTTATCCGGGGAGTGGCTGGCTACACCTTC
v_call: TRBV7-8; clone_size: NA; j_call: TRBJ2-3; d_call: NA; cdr3_aa: CASSFRVVGTDTQYF; cdr3_nt: TGTGCCAGCAGCTTCAGGGTCGTCGGCACAGATACGCAGTATTTT
v_call: TRBV7-8; clone_size: NA; j_call: TRBJ2-6; d_call: NA; cdr3_aa: CASSFGGANVLTF; cdr3_nt: TGTGCCAGCAGCTTTGGTGGGGCCAACGTCCTGACTTTC
v_call: TRBV11-2; clone_size: NA; j_call: TRBJ2-3; d_call: TRBD2; cdr3_aa: CASSQVLGGSSDTQYF; cdr3_nt: TGTGCCAGCAGCCAAGTTCTGGGCGGGAGCTCAGATACGCAGTATTTT
v_call: TRBV5-6; clone_size: NA; j_call: TRBJ2-7; d_call: NA; cdr3_aa: CASSIGGYEQYF; cdr3_nt: TGTGCCAGCAGCATTGGGGGCTACGAGCAGTACTTC
v_call: TRBV19; clone_size: NA; j_call: TRBJ2-7; d_call: NA; cdr3_aa: CATKGGPYEQYF; cdr3_nt: TGTGCCACTAAAGGGGGGCCCTACGAGCAGTACTTC
v_call: TRBV11-3; clone_size: NA; j_call: TRBJ1-1; d_call: NA; cdr3_aa: CASSPRGVTEAFF; cdr3_nt: TGTGCCAGCAGTCCAAGAGGGGTAACTGAAGCTTTCTTT
v_call: TRBV9; clone_size: NA; j_call: TRBJ2-7; d_call: TRBD2; cdr3_aa: CASGPSGRWYEQYF; cdr3_nt: TGTGCCAGCGGTCCTAGCGGGAGGTGGTACGAGCAGTACTTC
v_call: TRBV7-9; clone_size: NA; j_call: TRBJ1-5; d_call: NA; cdr3_aa: CASSLAPLAMDHF; cdr3_nt: TGTGCCAGCAGCTTAGCCCCACTGGCCATGGATCATTTT
v_call: TRBV7-9; clone_size: NA; j_call: TRBJ2-7; d_call: NA; cdr3_aa: CASSLPGLGYEQYF; cdr3_nt: TGTGCCAGCAGCCTCCCGGGACTCGGTTACGAGCAGTACTTC